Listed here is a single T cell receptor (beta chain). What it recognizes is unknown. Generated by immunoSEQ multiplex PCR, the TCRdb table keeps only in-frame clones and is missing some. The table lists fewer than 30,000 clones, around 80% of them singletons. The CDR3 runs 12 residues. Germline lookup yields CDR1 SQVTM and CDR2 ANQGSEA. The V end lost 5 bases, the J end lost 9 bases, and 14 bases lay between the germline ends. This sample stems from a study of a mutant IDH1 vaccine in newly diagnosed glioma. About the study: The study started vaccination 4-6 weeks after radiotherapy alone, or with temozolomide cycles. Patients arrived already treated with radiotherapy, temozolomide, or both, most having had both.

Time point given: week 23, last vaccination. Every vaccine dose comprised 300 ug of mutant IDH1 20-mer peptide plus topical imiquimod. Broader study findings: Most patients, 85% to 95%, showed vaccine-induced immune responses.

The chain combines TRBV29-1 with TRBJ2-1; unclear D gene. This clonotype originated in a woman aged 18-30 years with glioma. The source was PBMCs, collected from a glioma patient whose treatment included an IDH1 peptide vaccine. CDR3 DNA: TGCAGCGTTCGGGTCAGCATGAGTGAGCAGTTCTTC. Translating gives CSVRVSMSEQFF.